Below, 5 T cell receptor beta chains from the same sample are listed, as sequenced in a study of shared clonotypes between healthy human individuals. TCRdb's table, derived via immunoSEQ multiplex PCR, lists solely in-frame clones and lacks some. This sample has about 2.4 million clones, with 90% to 95% found just once. The specimen sequenced was naive CD4+ T cells from PBMCs. Subset reported: CD45RA+ positively selected. The receptors stem from a man aged 18 to 30 in good health. Some clones in this sample may be carry-over from other donors' samples.

The chain links TRBV5-1 to TRBJ2-5; tentatively, D is TRBD2 (7 bases). Trimming took off 0 bases at V and 4 bases at J, with 16 bases between the two ends. The V gene's germline CDR1 is SGHRS and CDR2 YFSETQ. The CDR3 is 16 amino acids. The CDR3, as DNA: TGCGCCAGCAGCTTGGGTCCTCGGGGGGCCTTAGAGACCCAGTACTTC. It encodes CASSLGPRGALETQYF. Full variable domain (missing parts from reference TRBV5-1 and TRBJ2-5): KAGVTQTPRYLIKTRGQQVTLSCSPISGHRSVSWYQQTPGQGLQFLFEYFSETQRNKGNFPGRFSGRQFSNSRSEMNVSTLELGDSALYLCASSLGPRGALETQYFGPGTRLLVL.

The genes are TRBV5-1 and TRBJ2-1; no reliable D call. The CDR3 has 13 residues. Germline V gene sequence: CDR1 SGHRS, CDR2 YFSETQ. Trimming stripped 7 bases from V and 6 bases from J, with 14 bases between. CDR3 nucleotide sequence: TGCGCCAGCTCCCTTTGGGATAGCAATGAGCAGTTCTTC. Protein product: CASSLWDSNEQFF.

This chain links TRBV5-1 with TRBJ2-7; a possible D gene is TRBD1 (8 bases). V shed 4 bases and J shed 6 bases, with 17 bases lying between them. Germline CDR1 and CDR2: SGHRS and YFSETQ. The CDR3 is 14 amino acids. The CDR3 loop reads CASSGRGQEVEQYF. DNA for the CDR3: TGCGCCAGCAGCGGGAGGGGACAGGAGGTCGAGCAGTACTTC.

This sequence joins TRBV2 and TRBJ1-5; 7 bases agree with TRBD1. CDR1 is SNHLY and CDR2 is FYNNEI in the germline V gene. Germline trimming cut 6 bases from V and 7 bases from J; bases unmatched to any gene: 6. This CDR3 region has 13 residues. The CDR3 loop is CASSQTGEQPQHF. In DNA form, the CDR3 reads TGTGCCAGCAGCCAAACAGGGGAACAGCCCCAGCATTTT. The whole variable domain, remainder taken from reference TRBV2 and TRBJ1-5, is EPEVTQTPSHQVTQMGQEVILRCVPISNHLYFYWYRQILGQKVEFLVSFYNNEISEKSEIFDDQFSVERPDGSNFTLKIRSTKLEDSAMYFCASSQTGEQPQHFGDGTRLSIL.

V usage is TRBV4-1 and J usage is TRBJ1-3; no definite D call. This CDR3 comprises 17 residues. Germline CDR1 MGHRA, CDR2 YSYEKL. The V end was cut by 5 bases, the J end by 4 bases, with 21 bases between. The CDR3 coding sequence is TGCGCCAGCAGCAACACCCCAATGAAAGCATCAGGAAACACCATATATTTT. Translation: CASSNTPMKASGNTIYF.